The rows below give T cell receptor beta chains drawn from one sample of a study of T-cell reconstitution after alpha-beta-depleted transplantation in children. TCRdb independently ran MiXCR on the PCR reads; one entry per CDR3 protein. The profile shows 360,000 or so distinct CDR3 sequences, just over 20% of them singletons. The material sequenced was PBMCs from the stem cell graft donor, taken from the stem cell graft. All receptors come from a human donor who donated a stem cell graft to a child with acute myeloid leukemia. Both conserved end residues are part of each CDR3. A D gene is named only where the DNA matches it firmly. Expanded clones are given a class, and other clones once, few, many or no size at all.

clone_size	v_call	j_call	d_call	cdr3_aa	cdr3_nt
few	TRBV7-6	TRBJ2-1	TRBD1	CASSPSQGTGSHEQFF	TGTGCCAGCAGCCCCTCCCAGGGGACAGGGAGCCATGAGCAGTTCTTC
many	TRBV29-1	TRBJ1-1	NA	CSVTRGSGNTEAFF	TGCAGCGTTACAAGGGGGTCGGGGAACACTGAAGCTTTCTTT
few	TRBV20-1	TRBJ2-7	NA	CSARGPTGSPYEQYF	TGCAGTGCTAGAGGGCCCACGGGAAGCCCCTACGAGCAGTACTTC
few	TRBV7-2	TRBJ2-7	NA	CASSHRVGRAPPGEQYF	TGTGCCAGCAGCCACAGGGTTGGTAGGGCACCCCCTGGCGAGCAGTACTTC
few	TRBV7-2	TRBJ1-6	NA	CASSFVTGYNSPLHF	TGTGCCAGCAGCTTCGTCACAGGGTATAATTCACCCCTCCACTTT
NA	TRBV4-2	TRBJ2-4	NA	CASSQEIRTSSGNIQYF	TGTGCCAGCAGCCAAGAAATTCGCACTAGCAGCGGAAACATTCAGTACTTC
many	TRBV7-2	TRBJ2-1	NA	CASSLFAINEQFF	TGTGCCAGCAGCTTATTCGCTATCAATGAGCAGTTCTTC
many	TRBV29-1	TRBJ1-5	NA	CSVVGDGGQPQHF	TGCAGCGTTGTTGGGGACGGCGGCCAGCCCCAGCATTTT
NA	TRBV24-1	TRBJ2-7	TRBD2	CATRLRSPGLAAYEQYF	TGTGCCACCAGACTTCGCTCTCCGGGACTAGCGGCCTACGAGCAGTACTTC
NA	TRBV12-3/TRBV12-4	TRBJ1-5	NA	CVSSPPVGQHNQPQHF	TGTGTCAGCAGTCCACCAGTTGGGCAGCATAATCAGCCCCAGCATTTT
NA	TRBV12-3/TRBV12-4	TRBJ1-4	NA	CASSFQTTGEKLFF	TGTGCCAGCAGTTTCCAAACGACGGGGGAAAAACTGTTTTTT
NA	TRBV3-1	TRBJ2-3	TRBD1	CASSPRDREADTQYF	TGTGCCAGCAGCCCCCGGGACAGGGAGGCAGATACGCAGTATTTT
NA	TRBV7-2	TRBJ1-3	NA	CASTETPGNTIYF	TGTGCCAGCACCGAAACCCCTGGAAACACCATATATTTT
many	TRBV29-1	TRBJ2-5	NA	CSGLRTGSKETQYF	TGCAGCGGCCTTCGAACAGGGTCAAAAGAGACCCAGTACTTC
NA	TRBV28	TRBJ2-7	NA	CASSGGPGPYEQYF	TGTGCCAGCAGTGGGGGACCGGGTCCCTACGAGCAGTACTTC
once	TRBV24-1	TRBJ2-2	TRBD1	CATSDFDRAGELFF	TGTGCCACCAGTGATTTCGACAGGGCCGGGGAGCTGTTTTTT
few	TRBV20-1	TRBJ2-1	TRBD2	CSARLTGLAENSYNEQFF	TGCAGTGCTAGATTAACCGGGCTAGCGGAAAACTCCTACAATGAGCAGTTCTTC
many	TRBV29-1	TRBJ1-2	NA	CSADRTANYGYTF	TGCAGCGCAGACAGGACTGCTAACTATGGCTACACCTTC
many	TRBV12-3/TRBV12-4	TRBJ2-1	NA	CASSRPGTYYNEQFF	TGTGCCAGCAGCCGTCCCGGGACATACTACAATGAGCAGTTCTTC
many	TRBV7-9	TRBJ2-7	TRBD2	CASSFGTSFYEQYF	TGTGCCAGCAGCTTCGGGACTAGCTTCTACGAGCAGTACTTC
many	TRBV20-1	TRBJ2-7	TRBD2	CSARSRTSGRYYEQYF	TGCAGTGCTAGATCCCGGACTAGCGGGAGGTACTACGAGCAGTACTTC
NA	TRBV7-2	TRBJ2-7	TRBD1	CASSNSGTGTYEQYF	TGTGCCAGCAGCAACTCCGGGACAGGTACCTACGAGCAGTACTTC
few	TRBV20-1	TRBJ2-5	NA	CSARRGGQETQYF	TGCAGTGCTAGAAGGGGGGGGCAAGAGACCCAGTACTTC
NA	TRBV3-1	TRBJ1-5	NA	CASSQGWGAGNQPQHF	TGTGCCAGCAGCCAAGGGTGGGGGGCTGGCAATCAGCCCCAGCATTTT
few	TRBV7-2	TRBJ2-7	TRBD2	CASSILTSGRYEQYF	TGTGCCAGCAGCATCTTAACTAGCGGGAGGTACGAGCAGTACTTC
NA	TRBV7-3	TRBJ2-3	NA	CASSLIGWSNTDTQYF	TGTGCCAGCAGCTTAATCGGGTGGAGCAACACAGATACGCAGTATTTT
many	TRBV20-1	TRBJ2-3	TRBD1	CSARTGGYETDTQYF	TGCAGTGCTAGGACAGGGGGATATGAGACAGATACGCAGTATTTT
NA	TRBV7-9	TRBJ2-7	TRBD2	CASSLAILAGYEQYF	TGTGCCAGCAGCTTAGCGATCCTAGCGGGTTACGAGCAGTACTTC
NA	TRBV15	TRBJ1-1	NA	CATSTLGGVNTEAFF	TGTGCCACCAGCACTCTCGGGGGAGTGAACACTGAAGCTTTCTTT
few	TRBV7-9	TRBJ1-2	NA	CASTKRAGEHGYTF	TGTGCCAGCACCAAGAGGGCGGGGGAACATGGCTACACCTTC
many	TRBV5-1	TRBJ1-5	NA	CASREGLQGNQPQHF	TGCGCCAGCAGGGAGGGACTACAGGGCAATCAGCCCCAGCATTTT
NA	TRBV12-3/TRBV12-4	TRBJ2-5	TRBD1	CASRTGEGTQYF	TGTGCCAGCAGAACAGGGGAAGGGACCCAGTACTTC
few	TRBV4-1	TRBJ2-7	NA	CASSHATSRDLPSYEQYF	TGCGCCAGCAGCCATGCAACGTCTCGGGACTTACCATCCTACGAGCAGTACTTC
NA	TRBV24-1	TRBJ2-1	NA	CAASYFEGGAWEQFF	TGTGCGGCCAGTTATTTTGAAGGAGGGGCATGGGAGCAGTTCTTC
few	TRBV12-3/TRBV12-4	TRBJ1-2	NA	CASSPGGGSGYTF	TGTGCCAGCAGCCCGGGAGGTGGTTCGGGCTACACCTTC
NA	TRBV6-5	TRBJ1-6	TRBD1	CASSYSGQGAAYNSPLHF	TGTGCCAGCAGTTACTCGGGACAGGGGGCTGCCTATAATTCACCCCTCCACTTT
few	TRBV5-1	TRBJ2-7	NA	CASSFGGDEQYF	TGCGCCAGCAGCTTCGGCGGAGACGAGCAGTACTTC
NA	TRBV20-1	TRBJ2-7	NA	CSAFPPSGPLYF	TGCAGTGCTTTTCCCCCCTCCGGGCCGCTGTACTTC
few	TRBV7-2	TRBJ1-1	NA	CASSLGVEPEAFF	TGTGCCAGCAGCTTAGGCGTGGAGCCTGAAGCTTTCTTT
NA	TRBV20-1	TRBJ1-2	NA	CSARDLDPQEANYGYTF	TGCAGTGCTAGAGATCTAGACCCACAAGAAGCTAACTATGGCTACACCTTC
many	TRBV20-1	TRBJ1-6	TRBD1	CSATTNDRGWNSPLHF	TGCAGTGCTACTACTAACGACAGGGGGTGGAATTCACCCCTCCACTTT
few	TRBV11-2	TRBJ2-3	NA	CASSSRRVAKRYTDTQYF	TGTGCCAGCAGCTCCCGGCGGGTAGCGAAGAGATACACAGATACGCAGTATTTT
NA	TRBV19	TRBJ1-1	NA	CASSIALKTLQDTEAFF	TGTGCCAGTAGTATAGCCCTCAAGACACTCCAGGACACTGAAGCTTTCTTT
once	TRBV21-1	TRBJ2-3	NA	CASPGGTDTQYF	TGTGCCAGCCCGGGGGGCACAGATACGCAGTATTTT
few	TRBV20-1	TRBJ2-7	TRBD2	CSAKIAGGPSTYEQYF	TGCAGTGCCAAAATAGCGGGAGGGCCCTCTACCTACGAGCAGTACTTC
few	TRBV24-1	TRBJ2-1	TRBD2	CATSDPRTSGRIGEQFF	TGTGCCACCAGTGACCCCAGGACTAGCGGGAGAATCGGTGAGCAGTTCTTC
NA	TRBV6-5	TRBJ1-4	NA	CASSYSRPPNEKLFF	TGTGCCAGCAGTTACTCCCGGCCTCCTAATGAAAAACTGTTTTTT
NA	TRBV14	TRBJ2-7	NA	CASSFRPAGEQYF	TGTGCCAGCAGCTTTCGTCCTGCGGGCGAGCAGTACTTC
NA	TRBV4-1	TRBJ2-3	TRBD2	CASSQGFTSGTDTQYF	TGCGCCAGCAGCCAAGGTTTTACTAGCGGGACGGATACGCAGTATTTT
many	TRBV4-3	TRBJ2-3	NA	CASSPETGRITDTQYF	TGCGCCAGCAGCCCAGAGACAGGACGGATCACAGATACGCAGTATTTT
few	TRBV7-2	TRBJ2-1	NA	CASSRDGADNEQFF	TGTGCCAGCAGCCGGGACGGAGCAGACAATGAGCAGTTCTTC
NA	TRBV11-2	TRBJ2-2	NA	CASSSGYGGELFF	TGTGCCAGCAGCTCAGGGTACGGCGGGGAGCTGTTTTTT